Presented here are 32 T cell receptor beta chains from one specimen sequenced in a study of T cell repertoires in cytomegalovirus infection. Their antigens are not known. Each CDR3 protein is one row after TCRdb ran MiXCR on the reads. The sample lists about 770,000 distinct CDR3 sequences; 25% to 35% were seen once. The starting material was cultured CD8+ T cells from PBMCs, obtained from culture after CMV antigen stimulation. Receptor source: a human donor in good health (CMV status not recorded). Some clones in this sample may be carry-over from other donors' samples.

This clonotype has a count of ten or more. The rearrangement links TRBV12-3 or TRBV12-4 to TRBJ1-1, with D uncertain. V was trimmed by 5 bases and J by 2 bases, leaving 12 bases between them. The CDR3 covers 14 residues. The CDR3 DNA is TGTGCCAGCAGTGGAAGAGGTCATAACACTGAAGCTTTCTTT. Amino acids: CASSGRGHNTEAFF.

The gene calls are TRBV7-9 and TRBJ1-2; D is ambiguous. The V gene lost 1 base and the J gene lost 6 bases, with 9 bases spanning the gap. Germline values: CDR1 SEHNR, CDR2 FQNEAQ (reference sequence). The CDR3 runs 13 residues. The CDR3 sequence is CASSLGWKDGYTF. The CDR3 DNA follows: TGTGCCAGCAGCTTAGGATGGAAGGATGGCTACACCTTC.

V usage is TRBV4-1 and J usage is TRBJ1-1, with a weak D call TRBD1 (5 bases). The germline gives CDR1 MGHRA, CDR2 YSYEKL. Trimming took 3 bases from V and 9 from J, leaving 14 bases between them. This CDR3 region has 13 residues. The CDR3 bases are TGCGCCAGCAGCCAGGTAGGGGTTTGGAAAGCTTTCTTT. This codes for CASSQVGVWKAFF.

There are many counts of this clonotype. Mismatch with germline at one junction end may stem from a read error. The CDR3 sequence is CASSPAGQDPTF. The CDR3 region has the DNA TGTGCCAGCAGTCCAGCCGGACAGGACCCCACATTC. The V and J genes are TRBV12-3 or TRBV12-4 and TRBJ1-2, with 7 bases identical to TRBD1. The CDR3 covers 12 residues.

This clonotype was detected only a few times. The chain recombines TRBV10-3 with TRBJ1-5; 7 bases map to TRBD1. The CDR3 consists of 17 residues. J gave up 11 bases and V 0 bases, and 16 bases lay outside the gene matches. Germline V gene lookup returns CDR1 ENHRY and CDR2 SYGVKD. CDR3 sequence reads: CAISESLDRGGHLTQHF. The CDR3 coding sequence is TGTGCCATCAGTGAGTCCCTAGATAGAGGGGGCCATCTAACCCAGCATTTT.

This clonotype was observed a few times. The CDR3 coding sequence is TGTGCCAGCAGCTTAGGGGCTATGTACAATGAGCAGTTCTTC. Translating it yields CASSLGAMYNEQFF. The V gene is TRBV7-9, the J gene TRBJ2-1; D is undetermined. The length of the CDR3 is 14 residues. Trimming took 1 base from V and 4 from J, leaving 8 bases between them. Germline V gene lookup returns CDR1 SEHNR and CDR2 FQNEAQ (reference sequence).

This clonotype was picked up one time. The chain couples TRBV27 to TRBJ1-2; 10 bases agree with TRBD1. The germline V gene encodes CDR1 MNHEY and CDR2 SMNVEV (reference sequence). J lost 4 bases, V lost 7 bases, and 15 bases had no gene match. The CDR3 has 17 amino acids. CDR3 nucleotide sequence: TGTGCCAGCAAGGTCAGGGGACAGGGGAGGCTTGGCTATGGCTACACCTTC. Translation gives CASKVRGQGRLGYGYTF.

The chain uses TRBV29-1 and TRBJ1-1; the match to TRBD1 covers 7 bases. This CDR3 is built from 12 residues. V trimming: 7 bases; J trimming: 1 base; junction bases outside the gene matches: 3. Germline lookup yields CDR1 SQVTM and CDR2 ANQGSEA. CDR3 amino acids: CSADRKNTEAFF. CDR3 nucleotides: TGCAGCGCGGACAGGAAGAACACTGAAGCTTTCTTT. Based on the CDR3 plus reference TRBV29-1 and TRBJ1-1, the full variable domain is SAVISQKPSRDICQRGTSLTIQCQVDSQVTMMFWYRQQPGQSLTLIATANQGSEATYESGFVIDKFPISRPNLTFSTLTVSNMSPEDSSIYLCSADRKNTEAFFGQGTRLTVV.

A few counts support this clonotype. The chain has TRBV28 and TRBJ2-1; D not certain. The germline CDR1 and CDR2 sequences are MDHEN and SYDVKM. The CDR3 sequence is 12 residues long. The V gene lost 3 bases and the J gene lost 7 bases, with 7 bases spanning the gap. The CDR3 nucleotides are TGTGCCAGCAGTTTCATAGCTAATGAGCAGTTCTTC. Protein product: CASSFIANEQFF. Using reference TRBV28 and TRBJ2-1 for the parts outside the CDR3, the full variable domain is DVKVTQSSRYLVKRTGEKVFLECVQDMDHENMFWYRQDPGLGLRLIYFSYDVKMKEKGDIPEGYSVSREKKERFSLILESASTNQTSMYLCASSFIANEQFFGPGTRLTVL.

This clonotype was counted many times. An end of the junction differs from the germline gene, which may be a read error. The chain couples TRBV12-3 or TRBV12-4 to TRBJ2-3; D may be TRBD2 (5 bases). The CDR3 length is 14 residues. The chain's CDR3 is CASSLAGLTDTQYF. As DNA, the CDR3 is TGTGCCAGCAGCTTAGCCGGACTTACAGATACGCAGTATTTT.

This clonotype has at least ten counts. The chain employs TRBV7-2 and TRBJ2-5; the match to TRBD2 covers 8 bases. The V segment lost 1 base and the J segment 4 bases; nucleotides outside the gene matches: 5. The CDR3 covers 15 residues. Per the germline V gene, CDR1 is SGHTA and CDR2 is FQGNSA. The DNA for the CDR3 is TGTGCCAGCAGCTTAGACGGGGGGGCCGGAGAGACCCAGTACTTC. Translating gives CASSLDGGAGETQYF.

Ten or more counts support this clonotype. The V and J genes are TRBV7-4 and TRBJ2-7; the D is unclear. The CDR3 is 15 amino acids. Germline CDR1 is SGHVT and CDR2 is SQSDAQ. Trimming took 4 bases from V and 2 from J, leaving 15 bases between them. The CDR3: CASSSECHGAYEQYV. The DNA for the CDR3 is TGTGCCAGCAGCTCCGAATGTCACGGAGCCTACGAGCAGTACGTC.

The gene calls are TRBV20-1 and TRBJ2-7, with TRBD2 as a possible D gene (6 bases). With 4 bases removed from V and 6 bases from J, the gap between germline ends came to 10 bases. CDR3 length: 11 amino acids. Germline V gives CDR1 DFQATT, CDR2 SNEGSKA (reference sequence). The CDR3 DNA is TGCAGTGCTAAGGACTACGTCGAGCAGTACGTC. Protein: CSAKDYVEQYV.

This clonotype was seen more than once but under ten times. The chain joins TRBV28 to TRBJ2-5; TRBD2 matches 10 bases. Looked up from germline, CDR1 is MDHEN and CDR2 is SYDVKM. V dropped 5 bases and J dropped 1; count of bases not matched to a gene: 7. This CDR3 is 16 amino acids long. The CDR3 sequence: CASSNLAGEIQETQYF. The DNA of the CDR3 is TGTGCCAGCAGTAACCTAGCGGGGGAAATCCAAGAGACCCAGTACTTC.

This clonotype has only a few counts. This chain connects TRBV27 to TRBJ2-7; D gene uncertain. Germline V gene sequence: CDR1 MNHEY, CDR2 SMNVEV (reference sequence). V was trimmed by 3 bases and J by 9 bases, leaving 18 bases between them. The CDR3 spans 14 residues. CDR3 amino acids: CASSFTIASGAQYF. CDR3 in DNA: TGTGCCAGCAGTTTTACCATAGCCTCAGGCGCGCAGTACTTC.

J is TRBJ2-3 and V is TRBV24-1; weak D call: TRBD1 (6 bases). Germline lookup yields CDR1 KGHDR and CDR2 SFDVKD. The CDR3 length is 14 residues. V was clipped by 4 bases and J by 9 bases, with 16 bases between them. DNA for the CDR3: TGTGCCACCAGTGACCGCGTCGGACAGCCAACGCAGTATTTT. Its translation is CATSDRVGQPTQYF.

This clonotype was seen more than once but under ten times. The chain employs TRBV9 and TRBJ2-1; D is perhaps TRBD2 (6 bases). The CDR3 contains 19 residues. CDR1 SGDLS and CDR2 YYNGEE come from the germline V gene. Trimming left V 0 bases short and J 0 bases short, with 19 bases between. The CDR3 region is CASSVEGTLRPASYNEQFF. The CDR3 nucleotides read TGTGCCAGCAGCGTAGAGGGGACTTTGCGTCCCGCCTCCTACAATGAGCAGTTCTTC.

There are a few counts of this clonotype. The gene calls are TRBV5-4 and TRBJ2-7, with 7 bases matching TRBD1. Germline V gene data show CDR1 as SGHNT and CDR2 as YYREEE (reference sequence). The CDR3 loop spans 15 amino acids. V was clipped by 4 bases and J by 1 base; unmatched bases: 8. CDR3 coding DNA: TGTGCCAGCAGCCTACCTGAGACAGGGTCCTACGAGCAGTACTTC. Its translation: CASSLPETGSYEQYF.

The chain uses TRBV20-1 and TRBJ2-7, with TRBD1 as a possible D gene (5 bases). V was pared by 6 bases and J by 2 bases, with 17 bases between. The CDR3 has 14 residues. The germline gives CDR1 DFQATT, CDR2 SNEGSKA (reference sequence). The CDR3 loop is CSARDIGAAYEQYV. The CDR3 DNA reads TGCAGTGCCAGGGATATTGGGGCAGCCTACGAGCAGTACGTC.

The chain employs TRBV6-7 and TRBJ2-7, with 7 bases identical to TRBD2. TRBV6-7 falls under the ORF class, with uncertain function. V gave up 3 bases and J gave up 0 bases; unmatched junction bases: 5. This CDR3 region has 15 residues. The CDR3 here is CASSYKGGDSYEQYV. The CDR3 bases are TGTGCCAGCAGTTATAAGGGAGGGGACTCCTACGAGCAGTACGTC.

The chain links TRBV7-6 to TRBJ2-2, with a possible D match to TRBD2 (6 bases). The CDR3 spans 15 residues. Deletions cut 2 bases from V and 3 bases from J, with 10 bases between. Germline V gene lookup returns CDR1 SGHVS and CDR2 FNYEAQ. In DNA, the CDR3 is TGTGCCAGCAGCTTACGGGGACTCGACACCGGGGAGCTGTTTTTT. Protein sequence: CASSLRGLDTGELFF.

This clonotype has only a few counts. This chain joins TRBV7-8 and TRBJ1-1; no firm D call. The CDR3 loop spans 15 amino acids. Germline V gene sequence: CDR1 SGHVS, CDR2 FQNEAQ. V was shortened by 6 bases and J by 1 base, with 15 bases between the two germline ends. The DNA for the CDR3 is TGTGCCAGCAGGCCTACTTTACTGAGGAACACTGAAGCTTTCTTT. It yields the protein CASRPTLLRNTEAFF.

This clonotype was found a few times. J is TRBJ2-7 and V is TRBV19; a possible D gene is TRBD2 (7 bases). Trimming removed 6 bases from V and 2 bases from J, with 17 bases in between. The CDR3 covers 15 residues. CDR1 is LNHDA and CDR2 is SQIVND in the germline V gene (reference sequence). This CDR3 reads CASREGGPTAYEQYV. DNA of the CDR3: TGTGCCAGTAGGGAGGGGGGGCCTACTGCCTACGAGCAGTACGTC.

The chain combines TRBV6-5 with TRBJ2-7; TRBD1 matches at 8 bases. J was trimmed by 6 bases and V by 6 bases; bases with no gene match: 7. The CDR3 has 13 residues. Germline loops: CDR1 MNHEY, CDR2 SVGAGI. The CDR3 DNA follows: TGTGCCAGCAGCCCTAGGACAGGGTTCGAGCAGTACGTC. As protein: CASSPRTGFEQYV.

The chain uses TRBV27 and TRBJ1-5; D might be TRBD1 (5 bases). V lost 6 bases and J 2 bases, leaving 17 bases between the germline ends. The CDR3 spans 16 residues. The germline gives CDR1 MNHEY, CDR2 SMNVEV (reference sequence). CDR3 DNA sequence: TGTGCCAGCAGCCTATCCGGGGGGGATCGCAATCAGCCCCAGCATTTT. Its protein product is CASSLSGGDRNQPQHF.

The chain employs TRBV27 and TRBJ1-1; TRBD1 is a possible D gene (6 bases). The ends were cut back, 2 bases at V and 5 bases at J, with 21 bases in the middle. Germline V gives CDR1 MNHEY, CDR2 SMNVEV (reference sequence). This CDR3 comprises 17 residues. Here the CDR3 DNA reads TGTGCCAGCAGTTTAGGGCAACTATTGGGGGCGGGGACTGAAGCTTTCTTT. It encodes CASSLGQLLGAGTEAFF.

The chain recombines TRBV19 with TRBJ2-3, with D possibly being TRBD1 or TRBD2 (6 bases each). Trimming took 4 bases from V and 4 from J, leaving 15 bases between them. The CDR3 extends over 15 amino acids. The germline CDR1 and CDR2 sequences are LNHDA and SQIVND (reference sequence). CDR3 coding DNA: TGTGCCAGTAGTAAGGGGGGTCTCAGCGCAGATACGCAGTATTTT. Its protein is CASSKGGLSADTQYF.

This clonotype has just one count. One end of the junction does not line up with germline, which may come from a read error. The chain carries TRBV7-6 and TRBJ1-5, with 12 bases identical to TRBD1. CDR1 is SGHVS, CDR2 FNYEAQ, per germline. The CDR3 contains 15 residues. The CDR3 loop reads CASSSGQGARQPQQF. In DNA form, the CDR3 reads TGTGCCAGCAGCTCGGGACAGGGGGCAAGACAGCCCCAGCAATTT. Based on the CDR3 plus reference TRBV7-6 and TRBJ1-5, the full variable domain is GAGVSQSPRYKVTKRGQDVALRCDPISGHVSLYWYRQALGQGPEFLTYFNYEAQQDKSGLPNDRFSAERPEGSISTLTIQRTEQRDSAMYRCASSSGQGARQPQQFGDGTRLSIL.

This clonotype has ten or more counts. The CDR3 coding sequence is TGTGCCAGCAGCTCCGGAAGCACTGAAGCTTTCTTT. It is translated as CASSSGSTEAFF. V usage is TRBV12-3 or TRBV12-4 and J usage is TRBJ1-1; D gene unclear. The ends were cut back, 6 bases at V and 4 bases at J, with 9 bases in the middle. This CDR3 is built from 12 residues.

The chain links TRBV2 to TRBJ2-7; D gene unclear. The length of the CDR3 is 15 residues. Per the germline V gene, CDR1 is SNHLY and CDR2 is FYNNEI. V lost 5 bases, J lost 0 bases, and 14 bases lay in between. CDR3 loop: CASSPGPQSSYEQYV. The CDR3 bases are TGTGCCAGCAGTCCCGGGCCACAGAGCTCCTACGAGCAGTACGTC.

This clonotype was found many times. The chain uses TRBV7-8 and TRBJ2-4, with TRBD1 matching over 8 bases. The germline CDR1 and CDR2 sequences are SGHVS and FQNEAQ. With V trimmed by 1 base and J by 0 bases, 8 bases remained unmatched. The CDR3 is 18 residues long. CDR3 coding DNA: TGTGCCAGCAGCTTAGTGGACAGGGAACGGCTAGCCAAAAACATTCAGTACTTC. The encoded protein is CASSLVDRERLAKNIQYF.

In its sample, this clonotype was seen a few times. V usage is TRBV4-1 and J usage is TRBJ2-3; D might be TRBD1 (6 bases). V was cut by 2 bases and J by 0 bases, with 9 bases left in between. CDR1 and CDR2 from the germline V gene are MGHRA and YSYEKL. The CDR3 length is 15 residues. For the CDR3, the DNA is TGCGCCAGCAGCCAACAGGGGCGCAGCACAGATACGCAGTATTTT. Its translation is CASSQQGRSTDTQYF.